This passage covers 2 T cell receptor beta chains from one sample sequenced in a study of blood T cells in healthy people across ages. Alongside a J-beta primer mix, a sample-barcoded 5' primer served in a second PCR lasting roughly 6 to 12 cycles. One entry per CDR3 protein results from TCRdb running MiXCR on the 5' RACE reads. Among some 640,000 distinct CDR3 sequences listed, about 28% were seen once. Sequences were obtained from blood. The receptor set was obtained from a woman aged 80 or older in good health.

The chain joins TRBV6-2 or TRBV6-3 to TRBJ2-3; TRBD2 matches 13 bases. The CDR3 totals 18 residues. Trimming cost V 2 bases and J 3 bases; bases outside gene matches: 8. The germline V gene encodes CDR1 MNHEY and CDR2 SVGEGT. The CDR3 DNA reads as TGTGCCAGCAGTTACGAACTAGCGGGGGGGCCGGGTACAGATACGCAGTATTTT. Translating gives CASSYELAGGPGTDTQYF.

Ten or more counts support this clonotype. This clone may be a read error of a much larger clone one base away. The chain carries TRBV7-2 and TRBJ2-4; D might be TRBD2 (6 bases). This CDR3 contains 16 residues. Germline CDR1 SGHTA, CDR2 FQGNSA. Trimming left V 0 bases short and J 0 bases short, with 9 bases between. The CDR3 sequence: CASSLAGRGAKNIQYF. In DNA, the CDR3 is TGTGCCAGCAGCTTAGCTGGGCGGGGAGCCAAAAACATTCAGTACTTC.